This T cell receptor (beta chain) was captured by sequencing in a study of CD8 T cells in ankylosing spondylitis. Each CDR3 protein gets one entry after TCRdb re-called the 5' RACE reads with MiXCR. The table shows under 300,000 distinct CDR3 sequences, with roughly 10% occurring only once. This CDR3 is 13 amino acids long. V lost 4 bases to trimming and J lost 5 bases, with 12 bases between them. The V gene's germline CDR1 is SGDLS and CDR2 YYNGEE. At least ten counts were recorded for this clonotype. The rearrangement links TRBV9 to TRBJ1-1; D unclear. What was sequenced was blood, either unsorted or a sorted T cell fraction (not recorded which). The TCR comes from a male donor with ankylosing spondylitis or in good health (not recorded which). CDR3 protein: CASSPEVSTEAFF. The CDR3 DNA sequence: TGTGCCAGCAGCCCGGAGGTCTCTACTGAAGCTTTCTTT.